What follows is one TCR beta chain and its context. Germline and junction disagree at one end, which may indicate a read error. These data belong to a study of T-cell memory formation after mild COVID-19. TCRdb processed the 5' RACE reads anew with MiXCR; each CDR3 protein has one entry. The repertoire holds about 470,000 distinct CDR3 sequences, with about 18% as singletons. CDR3 size: 14 residues. Germline V gene lookup returns CDR1 LNHDA and CDR2 SQIVND (reference sequence). The sample taken for sequencing was PBMCs or a T cell subset sorted from them (not recorded which). The receptor was isolated from an adult woman who had mild COVID-19 (a few samples of this study predate the infection). Cell type and time point are not known. This sequence joins TRBV19 and TRBJ2-5, with a weak D call TRBD1 (5 bases). Here the CDR3 DNA reads TGTGCCAGTAGTATCCTCCTGGGGCGAGAGACACAGTACTTC. It specifies CASSILLGRETQYF.